The 2 T cell receptor beta chains in this list originate from one sample, sequenced in a study of T cell changes during pregnancy in multiple sclerosis. Libraries were prepared by immunoSEQ multiplex PCR; TCRdb keeps only in-frame clonotypes and omits some of them. The data contain around 71,000 clones, about 92% of them singletons. This material consisted of peripheral blood, taken in the third trimester of pregnancy. The receptors originated from a female donor with multiple sclerosis, enrolled in a pregnancy study.

The chain combines TRBV4-1 with TRBJ1-2; D is undetermined. Germline V gene lookup returns CDR1 MGHRA and CDR2 YSYEKL. V was cut by 0 bases and J by 7 bases, with 6 bases left in between. The CDR3 covers 12 residues. Here the CDR3 DNA reads TGCGCCAGCAGCCAAGATTTGAGTGGCTACACCTTC. As protein: CASSQDLSGYTF.

This sequence joins TRBV27 and TRBJ1-1; 7 bases align to TRBD1. Germline values: CDR1 MNHEY, CDR2 SMNVEV (reference sequence). V was pared by 6 bases and J by 4 bases, with 11 bases of the junction left unmatched. This CDR3 is 15 amino acids long. The CDR3 protein is CASSREQGISTEAFF. In nucleotides, the CDR3 is TGTGCCAGCAGCCGAGAACAGGGGATAAGCACTGAAGCTTTCTTT.